The present entry profiles one T cell receptor (beta chain) with its context. The data were produced by immunoSEQ multiplex PCR, yet TCRdb's version contains in-frame clones alone and is incomplete. Of about 170,000 clones listed, around 81% are singletons. These data originate in a study of blood T cell repertoires in COVID-19. Study in general: Acute and convalescent COVID-19 samples came from the United States, Italy and Spain.

The TCR originated in an older man with active or convalescent COVID-19. Sequenced: peripheral blood.

DNA for the CDR3: TGCGCCAGCAGCTCAGGGGGGAGTGAAAAACTGTTTTTT. This encodes CASSSGGSEKLFF. V and J are TRBV5-1 and TRBJ1-4; 7 nucleotides align to TRBD1. This CDR3 comprises 13 residues. Germline V gene sequence: CDR1 SGHRS, CDR2 YFSETQ. J gave up 7 bases and V 3 bases, and 3 bases lay outside the gene matches.